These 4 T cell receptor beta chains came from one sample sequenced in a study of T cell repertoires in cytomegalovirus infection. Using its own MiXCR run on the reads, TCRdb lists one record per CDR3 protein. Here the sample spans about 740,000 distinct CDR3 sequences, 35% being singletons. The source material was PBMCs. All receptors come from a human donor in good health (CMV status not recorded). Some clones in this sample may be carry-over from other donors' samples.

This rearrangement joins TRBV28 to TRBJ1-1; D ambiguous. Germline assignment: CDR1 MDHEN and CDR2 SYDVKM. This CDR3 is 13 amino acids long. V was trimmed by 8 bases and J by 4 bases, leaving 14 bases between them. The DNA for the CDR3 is TGTGCCAGCCTCCAAGATCTGATCACTGAAGCTTTCTTT. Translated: CASLQDLITEAFF.

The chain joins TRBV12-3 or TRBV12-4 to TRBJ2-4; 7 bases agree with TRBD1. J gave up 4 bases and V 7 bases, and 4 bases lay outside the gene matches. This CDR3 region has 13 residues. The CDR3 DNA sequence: TGTGCCAGCACCACAGGGGAAAAAAACATTCAGTACTTC. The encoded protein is CASTTGEKNIQYF.

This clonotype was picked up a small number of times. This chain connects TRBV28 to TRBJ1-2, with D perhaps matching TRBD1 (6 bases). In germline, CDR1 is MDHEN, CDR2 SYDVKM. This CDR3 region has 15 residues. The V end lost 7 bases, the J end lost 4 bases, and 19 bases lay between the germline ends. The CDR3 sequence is CASIKFGGGPYGYTF. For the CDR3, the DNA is TGTGCCAGCATCAAGTTTGGGGGGGGGCCCTATGGCTACACCTTC.

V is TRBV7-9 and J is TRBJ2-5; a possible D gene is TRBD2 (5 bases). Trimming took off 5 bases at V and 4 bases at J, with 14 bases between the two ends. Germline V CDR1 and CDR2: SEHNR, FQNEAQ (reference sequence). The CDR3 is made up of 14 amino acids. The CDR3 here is CASSRRLEGETQYF. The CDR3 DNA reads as TGTGCCAGCAGCAGGCGGCTAGAGGGAGAGACCCAGTACTTC.